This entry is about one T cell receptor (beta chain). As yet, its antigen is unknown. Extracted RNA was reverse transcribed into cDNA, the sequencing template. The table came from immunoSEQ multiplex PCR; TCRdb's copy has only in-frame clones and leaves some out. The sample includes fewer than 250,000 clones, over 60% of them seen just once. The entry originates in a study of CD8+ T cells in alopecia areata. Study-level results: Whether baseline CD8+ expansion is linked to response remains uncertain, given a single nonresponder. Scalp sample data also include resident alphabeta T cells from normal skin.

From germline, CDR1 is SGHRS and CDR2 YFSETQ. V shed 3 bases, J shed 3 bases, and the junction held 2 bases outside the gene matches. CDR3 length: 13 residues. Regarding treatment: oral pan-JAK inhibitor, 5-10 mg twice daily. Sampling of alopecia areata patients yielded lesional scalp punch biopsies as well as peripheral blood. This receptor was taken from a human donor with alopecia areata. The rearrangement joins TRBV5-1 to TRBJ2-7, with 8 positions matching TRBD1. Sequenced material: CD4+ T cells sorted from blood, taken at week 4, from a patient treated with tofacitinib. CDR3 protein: CASSSTGDYEQYF. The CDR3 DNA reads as TGCGCCAGCAGCTCGACAGGGGACTACGAGCAGTACTTC.